This is a list of T cell receptor beta chains from one sample in a study of blood T cells in healthy people across ages. TCRdb reprocessed the 5' RACE reads with MiXCR, giving one entry per CDR3 protein. The data contain approximately 1.5 million distinct CDR3 sequences, about 32% of them singletons. Sequencing was performed on blood. All receptors come from a woman aged 25 to 39 in good health. Both conserved end residues are part of each CDR3. The order of the fields is V gene, clone size, J gene, D gene, CDR3 protein, CDR3 DNA. A D gene is named only where the DNA matches it firmly. Clone size is stated in some rows and not others, as once, few, many or a class when expanded.

V gene: TRBV20-1
clone size: .
J gene: TRBJ2-5
D gene: .
CDR3 protein: CSATTGLTEGDEHYF
CDR3 DNA: TGCAGTGCTACAACCGGGCTCACGGAGGGGGACGAGCACTACTTC

V gene: TRBV3-1
clone size: few
J gene: TRBJ2-7
D gene: TRBD1
CDR3 protein: CASSRQGWEQYF
CDR3 DNA: TGTGCCAGCAGCCGACAGGGGTGGGAGCAGTACTTC

V gene: TRBV7-2
clone size: .
J gene: TRBJ1-5
D gene: .
CDR3 protein: CASSQPGRLETQHF
CDR3 DNA: TGTGCCAGCAGCCAACCGGGCCGATTGGAGACCCAGCATTTT

V gene: TRBV20-1
clone size: few
J gene: TRBJ2-5
D gene: TRBD2
CDR3 protein: CSATPRTSGAQETQYF
CDR3 DNA: TGCAGTGCAACCCCCCGGACTAGCGGGGCTCAAGAGACCCAGTACTTC

V gene: TRBV6-2/TRBV6-3
clone size: .
J gene: TRBJ1-2
D gene: .
CDR3 protein: CTSSSMGTSGYTF
CDR3 DNA: TGTACCAGCAGTTCTATGGGAACTAGTGGCTACACCTTC

V gene: TRBV20-1
clone size: few
J gene: TRBJ2-5
D gene: .
CDR3 protein: CSASLGSRQETQYF
CDR3 DNA: TGCAGTGCTAGTCTTGGCTCCCGCCAAGAGACCCAGTACTTC

V gene: TRBV6-1
clone size: .
J gene: TRBJ1-6
D gene: .
CDR3 protein: CASRRLEDSPLHF
CDR3 DNA: TGTGCCAGCAGACGATTAGAAGATTCACCCCTCCACTTT

V gene: TRBV24-1
clone size: .
J gene: TRBJ2-7
D gene: .
CDR3 protein: CATSDPGQSYEQYF
CDR3 DNA: TGTGCCACCAGTGATCCAGGACAGTCCTACGAGCAGTACTTC

V gene: TRBV10-3
clone size: few
J gene: TRBJ2-7
D gene: .
CDR3 protein: CAIRDTDGVYEQYF
CDR3 DNA: TGTGCCATCAGAGACACCGACGGAGTCTACGAGCAGTACTTC

V gene: TRBV3-1
clone size: .
J gene: TRBJ1-2
D gene: .
CDR3 protein: CASSRGRAAGYTF
CDR3 DNA: TGTGCCAGCAGCCGCGGCAGGGCTGCTGGCTACACCTTC

V gene: TRBV3-1
clone size: few
J gene: TRBJ2-1
D gene: .
CDR3 protein: CASSQLSGGYEQFF
CDR3 DNA: TGTGCCAGCAGCCAACTTTCTGGGGGCTATGAGCAGTTCTTC

V gene: TRBV5-1
clone size: few
J gene: TRBJ2-7
D gene: .
CDR3 protein: CARPAADYYEQYF
CDR3 DNA: TGCGCCAGGCCGGCAGCGGACTACTACGAGCAGTACTTC

V gene: TRBV6-6
clone size: few
J gene: TRBJ1-3
D gene: .
CDR3 protein: CASSYDGFSSNLNTIYF
CDR3 DNA: TGTGCCAGCAGTTACGACGGTTTCAGTAGCAACTTAAACACCATATATTTT

V gene: TRBV4-1
clone size: few
J gene: TRBJ1-5
D gene: .
CDR3 protein: CASSLRDTYQPQHF
CDR3 DNA: TGCGCCAGCAGCCTACGGGACACATATCAGCCCCAGCATTTT

V gene: TRBV5-6
clone size: once
J gene: TRBJ2-7
D gene: .
CDR3 protein: CASSLEQGGGQQYF
CDR3 DNA: TGTGCCAGCAGCTTGGAGCAGGGTGGGGGACAGCAGTACTTC

V gene: TRBV28
clone size: .
J gene: TRBJ2-1
D gene: .
CDR3 protein: CASSSPTGARSSYNEQFF
CDR3 DNA: TGTGCCAGCAGTTCCCCGACTGGGGCCCGGAGCTCCTACAATGAGCAGTTCTTC

V gene: TRBV10-2
clone size: .
J gene: TRBJ2-1
D gene: TRBD2
CDR3 protein: CASRRTSARRSSYNEQFF
CDR3 DNA: TGCGCCAGCAGAAGGACTAGCGCCCGGAGGAGCTCCTACAATGAGCAGTTCTTC

V gene: TRBV20-1
clone size: .
J gene: TRBJ2-7
D gene: .
CDR3 protein: CSAKDSLTYEQYF
CDR3 DNA: TGCAGTGCTAAGGACTCACTAACCTACGAGCAGTACTTC

V gene: TRBV28
clone size: .
J gene: TRBJ2-7
D gene: TRBD2
CDR3 protein: CASTSGSGAYEQYF
CDR3 DNA: TGTGCCAGCACTAGCGGGAGCGGCGCCTACGAGCAGTACTTC

V gene: TRBV27
clone size: .
J gene: TRBJ1-5
D gene: .
CDR3 protein: CASRLSALEPQHF
CDR3 DNA: TGTGCCAGCAGACTCTCGGCTTTGGAGCCCCAGCATTTT

V gene: TRBV20-1
clone size: .
J gene: TRBJ2-1
D gene: TRBD2
CDR3 protein: CSATTGTSVYNEQFF
CDR3 DNA: TGCAGTGCTACAACCGGGACTAGCGTTTACAATGAGCAGTTCTTC

V gene: TRBV18
clone size: many
J gene: TRBJ1-6
D gene: .
CDR3 protein: CASSPTGSYNSPLHF
CDR3 DNA: TGTGCCAGCTCACCGACAGGCTCCTATAATTCACCCCTCCACTTT

V gene: TRBV5-1
clone size: .
J gene: TRBJ1-1
D gene: .
CDR3 protein: CASSLGGGTMNTEAFF
CDR3 DNA: TGCGCCAGCAGCTTGGGAGGGGGGACAATGAACACTGAAGCTTTCTTT

V gene: TRBV5-5
clone size: .
J gene: TRBJ2-3
D gene: .
CDR3 protein: CASRKGGGFADTQYF
CDR3 DNA: TGTGCCAGCAGGAAGGGGGGGGGGTTTGCAGATACGCAGTATTTT

V gene: TRBV28
clone size: .
J gene: TRBJ2-5
D gene: .
CDR3 protein: CASTPLGGRETQYF
CDR3 DNA: TGTGCCAGCACCCCTCTCGGGGGGCGAGAGACCCAGTACTTC

V gene: TRBV2
clone size: few
J gene: TRBJ2-1
D gene: TRBD2
CDR3 protein: CASSPGLATRSSYNEQFF
CDR3 DNA: TGTGCCAGCAGCCCGGGACTAGCGACAAGGAGCTCCTACAATGAGCAGTTCTTC

V gene: TRBV12-3/TRBV12-4
clone size: .
J gene: TRBJ2-1
D gene: .
CDR3 protein: CASSPLVGSDNEQFF
CDR3 DNA: TGTGCCAGCAGCCCGCTGGTGGGGAGTGACAATGAGCAGTTCTTC

V gene: TRBV7-9
clone size: .
J gene: TRBJ2-7
D gene: .
CDR3 protein: CVSSPQGGLYEQYF
CDR3 DNA: TGTGTCAGCAGCCCGCAGGGGGGCCTCTACGAGCAGTACTTC

V gene: TRBV20-1
clone size: many
J gene: TRBJ2-3
D gene: TRBD2
CDR3 protein: CSALPTSGVTPGTQYF
CDR3 DNA: TGCAGTGCCCTCCCGACTAGCGGGGTAACCCCGGGTACGCAGTATTTT

V gene: TRBV30
clone size: .
J gene: TRBJ2-3
D gene: TRBD2
CDR3 protein: CAWELAGGRDTQYF
CDR3 DNA: TGTGCCTGGGAGCTAGCGGGGGGGCGGGATACGCAGTATTTT

V gene: TRBV6-1
clone size: .
J gene: TRBJ2-1
D gene: TRBD2
CDR3 protein: CASSGLLAGEPQQFF
CDR3 DNA: TGTGCCAGCAGTGGACTACTAGCGGGAGAGCCCCAGCAGTTCTTC

V gene: TRBV29-1
clone size: few
J gene: TRBJ2-1
D gene: .
CDR3 protein: CSVRLRLEYYNEQFF
CDR3 DNA: TGCAGCGTTCGACTCCGGTTAGAATACTACAATGAGCAGTTCTTC

V gene: TRBV2
clone size: .
J gene: TRBJ2-6
D gene: .
CDR3 protein: CASSPVRGANVLTF
CDR3 DNA: TGTGCCAGCAGTCCAGTAAGAGGGGCCAACGTCCTGACTTTC

V gene: TRBV30
clone size: .
J gene: TRBJ2-7
D gene: .
CDR3 protein: CAWARQPFSYEQYF
CDR3 DNA: TGTGCCTGGGCCAGACAGCCCTTCTCCTACGAGCAGTACTTC

V gene: TRBV7-2
clone size: .
J gene: TRBJ1-6
D gene: .
CDR3 protein: CASSLSVWKGNSPLHF
CDR3 DNA: TGTGCCAGCAGCCTTTCCGTTTGGAAAGGGAATTCACCCCTCCACTTT

V gene: TRBV4-1
clone size: .
J gene: TRBJ2-5
D gene: TRBD2
CDR3 protein: CASSLTIAGGPGTQYF
CDR3 DNA: TGCGCCAGCAGCCTTACCATAGCGGGGGGGCCTGGGACCCAGTACTTC

V gene: TRBV28
clone size: .
J gene: TRBJ2-7
D gene: .
CDR3 protein: CASSRDRHDSYGQYF
CDR3 DNA: TGTGCCAGCAGCCGAGACCGTCACGACTCCTACGGGCAGTACTTC

V gene: TRBV20-1
clone size: once
J gene: TRBJ2-3
D gene: TRBD2
CDR3 protein: CSATQLGLAESTDTQYF
CDR3 DNA: TGCAGTGCCACCCAACTGGGACTAGCGGAAAGCACAGATACGCAGTATTTT

V gene: TRBV6-4
clone size: .
J gene: TRBJ1-5
D gene: .
CDR3 protein: CASSDLIVARADQPQHF
CDR3 DNA: TGTGCCAGCAGTGACTTAATAGTTGCAAGGGCCGATCAGCCCCAGCATTTT

V gene: TRBV20-1
clone size: .
J gene: TRBJ2-1
D gene: TRBD2
CDR3 protein: CSARSRTSGRYNEQFF
CDR3 DNA: TGCAGTGCTAGATCCCGGACTAGCGGGAGATACAATGAGCAGTTCTTC

V gene: TRBV6-5
clone size: .
J gene: TRBJ2-3
D gene: TRBD2
CDR3 protein: CASSYRRAGGPDTQYF
CDR3 DNA: TGTGCCAGCAGTTATAGGCGAGCGGGGGGTCCAGATACGCAGTATTTT

V gene: TRBV9
clone size: few
J gene: TRBJ1-4
D gene: .
CDR3 protein: CASSVQGLTNEKPFF
CDR3 DNA: TGTGCCAGCAGCGTACAGGGGTTGACTAATGAAAAACCGTTTTTT

V gene: TRBV3-1
clone size: .
J gene: TRBJ2-1
D gene: .
CDR3 protein: CASSQFPNEQFF
CDR3 DNA: TGTGCCAGCAGCCAATTCCCAAATGAGCAGTTCTTC

V gene: TRBV20-1
clone size: .
J gene: TRBJ1-4
D gene: TRBD1
CDR3 protein: CSANDRGGEKLFF
CDR3 DNA: TGCAGTGCCAACGACAGGGGAGGCGAAAAACTGTTTTTT

V gene: TRBV12-3/TRBV12-4
clone size: .
J gene: TRBJ2-1
D gene: .
CDR3 protein: CASSSASRNEQFF
CDR3 DNA: TGTGCCAGCAGTTCGGCGAGTAGGAATGAGCAGTTCTTC